These T cell receptor beta chains were read from a single sample in a study of blood T cell repertoires in COVID-19. Clones were sequenced by immunoSEQ multiplex PCR, and TCRdb holds only the in-frame ones, with some missing. The sample consists of hundreds of thousands of clones, 82% of them appearing once. Material for sequencing was PBMCs or T cells enriched from blood (not recorded which). The receptors originated from a man in his forties or fifties who had been exposed to COVID-19. Each CDR3 is given with its conserved first and last residue. A D gene is named only where the DNA matches it firmly. Clone size is given for some rows only: seen once, a few or many times, or a class if the clone is expanded.

>-|few|TRBJ1-1|TRBV4-1
CASSQGRGASDTEAFF
TGCGCCAGCAGCCAAGGGCGTGGGGCAAGCGACACTGAAGCTTTCTTT
>-|few|TRBJ1-5|TRBV2
CASRGGDSLIRPQHF
TGTGCCAGCAGGGGGGGGGACTCCTTAATCAGGCCCCAGCATTTT
>TRBD2|-|TRBJ2-5|TRBV18
CASSPSPPSVGGVRETQYF
TGTGCCAGCTCACCGTCCCCCCCTTCGGTGGGAGGGGTCCGGGAGACCCAGTACTTC
>-|-|TRBJ2-5|TRBV9
CASSVEQQETQYF
TGTGCCAGCAGCGTAGAACAACAAGAGACCCAGTACTTC
>-|-|TRBJ1-1|TRBV2
CASSGEAHSEAFF
TGTGCCAGCAGCGGCGAGGCTCACTCTGAAGCTTTCTTT
>TRBD1|-|TRBJ2-7|TRBV14
CASSLQQGAGDEQYF
TGTGCCAGCAGCCTTCAACAGGGGGCCGGGGACGAGCAGTACTTC
>-|-|TRBJ2-7|TRBV10-2
CASSPTYEQYF
TGCGCCAGCAGTCCAACCTACGAGCAGTACTTC
>-|-|TRBJ1-1|TRBV10-3
CAIRGHPNTEAFF
TGTGCCATCAGGGGACATCCGAACACTGAAGCTTTCTTT
>TRBD1|-|TRBJ1-4|TRBV11-3
CASSLRKTGVSEKLFF
TGTGCCAGCAGCTTACGAAAGACAGGGGTTAGTGAAAAACTGTTTTTT
>TRBD1|once|TRBJ2-7|TRBV5-4
CASSLDRDRGGTLSYEQYF
TGTGCCAGCAGCTTGGACCGGGACAGGGGGGGTACCCTCTCCTACGAGCAGTACTTC
>TRBD2|-|TRBJ2-1|TRBV7-9
CASSPPGRGDYNEQFF
TGTGCCAGCAGCCCCCCCGGGAGGGGGGATTACAATGAGCAGTTCTTC
>-|-|TRBJ1-5|TRBV24-1
CATSGGGTGNQPQHF
TGTGCCACCAGTGGCGGGGGGACGGGAAATCAGCCCCAGCATTTT
>-|-|TRBJ1-6|TRBV4-1
CASSQDGGQGRGSPLHF
TGCGCCAGCAGCCAAGATGGCGGGCAGGGGAGAGGATCACCCCTCCACTTT
>-|-|TRBJ2-4|TRBV30
CAWTGVMENIQYF
TGTGCCTGGACAGGGGTGATGGAAAACATTCAGTACTTC
>TRBD1|-|TRBJ2-7|TRBV29-1
CSVNRDRASGEQYF
TGCAGCGTTAACCGGGACAGGGCTTCTGGCGAGCAGTACTTC
>-|-|TRBJ2-2|TRBV29-1
CSALAPRGELFF
TGCAGCGCTTTGGCACCCCGCGGGGAGCTGTTTTTT
>TRBD1|once|TRBJ2-4|TRBV28
CASSTQDRAADIQYF
TGTGCCAGCAGTACCCAGGACAGGGCCGCGGACATTCAGTACTTC
>-|-|TRBJ2-5|TRBV6-2/TRBV6-3
CASSSEGLLAQYF
TGTGCCAGCAGTTCAGAGGGACTTTTGGCCCAGTACTTC
>TRBD2|-|TRBJ2-5|TRBV7-9
CATEAGTSGFEETQYF
TGTGCCACCGAGGCCGGGACTAGCGGGTTTGAAGAGACCCAGTACTTC
>-|-|TRBJ2-7|TRBV3-1/TRBV3-2
CASSSYSSLVEQYF
TGTGCCAGCAGCTCCTACTCCTCTCTGGTCGAGCAGTACTTC
>-|-|TRBJ1-6|TRBV7-9
CASSLRTAIDSSLHF
TGTGCCAGCAGCTTACGGACAGCCATCGATTCGTCCCTCCACTTT
>TRBD1|-|TRBJ2-2|TRBV19
CASSIQGAFTGELFF
TGTGCCAGTAGTATTCAGGGGGCTTTCACCGGGGAGCTGTTTTTT
>TRBD2|-|TRBJ2-3|TRBV13
CASSLEGVGGPRTDTQYF
TGTGCCAGCAGCTTAGAAGGCGTGGGAGGGCCGCGCACAGATACGCAGTATTTT
>TRBD2|-|TRBJ2-3|TRBV5-4
CASRETSGSTDTQYF
TGTGCCAGCAGAGAGACTAGCGGGAGCACAGATACGCAGTATTTT
>-|-|TRBJ1-1|TRBV27
CASSLYSYTEAFF
TGTGCCAGCAGTTTATACTCGTACACTGAAGCTTTCTTT
>-|few|TRBJ1-2|TRBV6-5
CASSQHGSGGYTF
TGTGCCAGCAGCCAACATGGCTCGGGTGGCTACACCTTC
>-|-|TRBJ1-1|TRBV19
CAAESAEAFF
TGTGCCGCGGAGAGCGCTGAAGCTTTCTTT
>TRBD2|-|TRBJ2-3|TRBV5-1
CASSSGLAGGKDTQYF
TGCGCCAGCAGCTCGGGACTAGCGGGAGGAAAGGATACGCAGTATTTT
>TRBD2|-|TRBJ2-3|TRBV7-9
CASSRLAGSPDTQYF
TGTGCCAGCAGCCGACTAGCGGGAAGCCCAGATACGCAGTATTTT
>-|-|TRBJ1-4|TRBV6-5
CATLGRGEKLFF
TGTGCCACCCTAGGACGGGGGGAAAAACTGTTTTTT
>-|once|TRBJ1-1|TRBV5-1
CASSLGPREEAFF
TGCGCCAGCAGCTTGGGTCCCAGGGAAGAAGCTTTCTTT
>-|once|TRBJ1-2|TRBV5-1
CASSPEVYSGTRGNTF
TGCGCCAGCAGCCCGGAGGTTTATAGCGGGACTAGGGGGAACACCTTC
>-|-|TRBJ2-1|TRBV6-5
CASSFHRSRSYNEQFF
TGTGCCAGCAGTTTCCACAGGAGCCGCTCCTACAATGAGCAGTTCTTC
>TRBD1|few|TRBJ2-7|TRBV25-1
CASSEPGTEEYEQYF
TGTGCCAGCAGTGAACCCGGGACAGAAGAGTACGAGCAGTACTTC
>TRBD1|-|TRBJ2-2|TRBV25-1
CASKSGTGVTGELFF
TGTGCCAGCAAATCCGGGACAGGGGTCACCGGGGAGCTGTTTTTT
>-|-|TRBJ2-5|TRBV10-3
CAIGGGREETQYF
TGTGCCATCGGGGGGGGCCGCGAAGAGACCCAGTACTTC
>-|-|TRBJ2-1|TRBV9
CASSVRDYHNEQFF
TGTGCCAGCAGCGTACGAGACTATCACAATGAGCAGTTCTTC
>-|few|TRBJ2-3|TRBV3-1/TRBV3-2
CASSQGDTIRTDTQYF
TGTGCCAGCAGCCAAGGGGACACAATACGCACAGATACGCAGTATTTT
>TRBD1|-|TRBJ1-1|TRBV16
CASSQSWQGAEAFF
TGTGCCAGCAGCCAATCGTGGCAGGGGGCTGAAGCTTTCTTT
>-|few|TRBJ2-1|TRBV18
CASSPGANEQFF
TGTGCCAGCTCACCAGGGGCCAATGAGCAGTTCTTC
>-|-|TRBJ2-7|TRBV27
CASTSGGQYEQYF
TGTGCCAGCACTTCGGGGGGCCAGTACGAGCAGTACTTC
>-|-|TRBJ1-4|TRBV6-5
CASSTDPSVPEKLFF
TGTGCCAGCAGTACAGACCCTTCGGTACCGGAAAAACTGTTTTTT
>-|-|TRBJ1-2|TRBV18
CASSPAGAPGYTF
TGTGCCAGCTCACCAGCAGGGGCACCTGGCTACACCTTC
>TRBD1|-|TRBJ1-2|TRBV7-6
CASSFEARGYYGYTF
TGTGCCAGCAGCTTTGAGGCCAGGGGGTACTATGGCTACACCTTC